This record concerns one TCR beta chain sequence. Method: immunoSEQ multiplex PCR; TCRdb's copy keeps in-frame clones and lacks some. Of about 98,000 clones listed, 82% are singletons. This specimen belongs to a study of control samples from healthy donors and cancer patients. Germline-derived CDR1 and CDR2 are SGHKS and YYEKEE (reference sequence). This CDR3 comprises 15 residues. The V end lost 6 bases, the J end lost 4 bases, and 17 bases lay between the germline ends. The sample comprised blood. This chain links TRBV5-5 with TRBJ2-1, with a weak D call TRBD1 (6 bases). The TCR sequence derives from a man aged 55 to 70 in good health. The CDR3 DNA reads as TGTGCCAGCAACTACCGGGACATGGTATACAATGAGCAGTTCTTC. Translated, it gives CASNYRDMVYNEQFF.